The present T cell receptor (beta chain) was sequenced within a study of T-cell memory formation after mild COVID-19. Each CDR3 protein gets one entry after TCRdb re-called the 5' RACE reads with MiXCR. The table lists approximately 450,000 distinct CDR3 sequences, about 20% of them singletons. This clonotype was seen more than once but under ten times. This CDR3 comprises 15 residues. J lost 3 bases, V lost 3 bases, and 5 bases had no gene match. Germline CDR1 SGHKS, CDR2 YYEKEE (reference sequence). Source material: PBMCs or a T cell subset sorted from them (not recorded which). The origin of this receptor is an adult woman who had mild COVID-19 (a few samples of this study predate the infection). Cell type and time point are not known. The rearrangement links TRBV5-5 to TRBJ1-4, with 7 bases matching TRBD1. The CDR3 spells CASSYSTGPNEKLFF. The CDR3 nucleotides are TGTGCCAGCAGCTACTCGACAGGGCCTAATGAAAAACTGTTTTTT.